These 5 T cell receptor beta chains were all obtained from the same sample, sequenced in a study of siplizumab effects on memory and regulatory T cells. Libraries were prepared by immunoSEQ multiplex PCR; TCRdb keeps only in-frame clonotypes and omits some of them. The table shows over 70,000 clones, with roughly 94% occurring only once. Material for sequencing was CD8+ T cells sorted from blood. The source of these receptors is a human donor in good health.

The chain couples TRBV4-1 to TRBJ2-2; the D is unclear. Between the trimmed V and J ends, which lost 1 base and 5 bases, there was a span of 5 bases. CDR1 is MGHRA, CDR2 YSYEKL, per germline. The CDR3 consists of 13 residues. The CDR3 nucleotides read TGCGCCAGCAGCCAAGCAGCTACCGGGGAGCTGTTTTTT. Its protein is CASSQAATGELFF.

This chain connects TRBV7-6 to TRBJ1-5; 9 nucleotides agree with TRBD1. The junction had 4 bases not matched to a gene; V was cut back by 5 bases and J by 5 bases. The CDR3 consists of 14 residues. In germline, CDR1 is SGHVS, CDR2 FNYEAQ. The CDR3 bases are TGTGCCAGCAGCCCGGACAGGGGAGATCAGCCCCAGCATTTT. It yields the protein CASSPDRGDQPQHF.

The chain employs TRBV19 and TRBJ1-2, with D perhaps TRBD1 (5 bases). Germline V gene sequence: CDR1 LNHDA, CDR2 SQIVND (reference sequence). CDR3 length: 15 residues. Deletions cut 2 bases from V and 0 bases from J, with 10 bases between. Here the CDR3 reads CASSISTGSNYGYTF. For the CDR3, the DNA is TGTGCCAGTAGTATATCTACAGGCTCTAACTATGGCTACACCTTC.

With regard to this clone: Other DNA sequences from this sample encode an identical CDR3 as well. In nucleotides, the CDR3 is TGTGCCAGCAGTTTAGGTGGGGGGAGCAATCAGCCCCAGCATTTT. As protein: CASSLGGGSNQPQHF. The V gene is TRBV27, the J gene TRBJ1-5, with D possibly TRBD1 on 5 matching bases. Germline values: CDR1 MNHEY, CDR2 SMNVEV (reference sequence). The ends were cut back, 2 bases at V and 1 base at J, with 9 bases in the middle. The CDR3 covers 15 residues.

The table lists this clone with a count of one. This chain joins TRBV27 and TRBJ2-7; 7 bases are a match to TRBD1. Germline V lookup: CDR1 MNHEY, CDR2 SMNVEV (reference sequence). CDR3 length: 15 residues. J was trimmed by 2 bases and V by 7 bases; bases with no gene match: 11. CDR3 in amino acids: CASTKLGQDPYEQYF. As DNA, the CDR3 is TGTGCCAGCACCAAACTCGGACAGGACCCCTACGAGCAGTACTTC.